These T cell receptor beta chains were read from a single sample in a study of metastatic and nonmetastatic thyroid tumors. Via MiXCR, TCRdb re-called the PCR reads. The table records 10,000 to 15,000 clones, 25% to 35% of them present only once. The sample comprised tumor tissue. These receptors all come from a female donor with papillary thyroid cancer or a benign thyroid nodule (not recorded which). Some clones in this sample may be carry-over from other donors' samples. Both conserved end residues are part of each CDR3. The order of the fields is clone size, J gene, D gene, V gene, CDR3 DNA, CDR3 protein. The D gene is left open where the match is weak. Size values are once, few and many counts, or a class for expanded clones, and some rows have none.

abundance: .
j_gene: TRBJ2-3
d_gene: .
v_gene: TRBV2
CDR3nt: TGTGCCAGTAGGACTCCCGGGAGCAATCAGCCCCAGTATTTT
CDR3aa: CASRTPGSNQPQYF

abundance: few
j_gene: TRBJ1-5
d_gene: .
v_gene: TRBV12-3/TRBV12-4
CDR3nt: TGTGCCAGCAGTCTGGGTCTCCAGCCCCAGCATTTT
CDR3aa: CASSLGLQPQHF

abundance: .
j_gene: TRBJ2-3
d_gene: TRBD2
v_gene: TRBV28
CDR3nt: TGTGCCAGCATCCTTAGTGGGAGGGGAACAGATACGCAGTATTTT
CDR3aa: CASILSGRGTDTQYF

abundance: many
j_gene: TRBJ1-2
d_gene: .
v_gene: TRBV19
CDR3nt: TGTGCCAGTAGTCGCGAGATGTCCGCCTATGGCTACACCTTC
CDR3aa: CASSREMSAYGYTF

abundance: .
j_gene: TRBJ1-2
d_gene: .
v_gene: TRBV19
CDR3nt: TGTGCCAGCGGTAGACAGGTAGAATATGGCTACACCTTC
CDR3aa: CASGRQVEYGYTF

abundance: many
j_gene: TRBJ2-1
d_gene: .
v_gene: TRBV5-4
CDR3nt: TGTGCCAGCAGCTTGGGCCGGGTCGGCTACAATGAGCAGTTCTTC
CDR3aa: CASSLGRVGYNEQFF

abundance: few
j_gene: TRBJ1-5
d_gene: TRBD1
v_gene: TRBV2
CDR3nt: TGTTCCAGCAGTGTGGACAGGGGCAATCAGCCCCAGCATTTT
CDR3aa: CSSSVDRGNQPQHF

abundance: many
j_gene: TRBJ2-5
d_gene: .
v_gene: TRBV2
CDR3nt: TGTGCCAGCAGCAGGGGGGGAAAAGAGACCCAGTACTTC
CDR3aa: CASSRGGKETQYF

abundance: many
j_gene: TRBJ1-4
d_gene: .
v_gene: TRBV27
CDR3nt: TGTGCCAGCAGTTCCAGGGGCGGCGGTAATGAAAAACTGTTTTTT
CDR3aa: CASSSRGGGNEKLFF

abundance: .
j_gene: TRBJ2-7
d_gene: .
v_gene: TRBV20-1
CDR3nt: TGCAGTGCTAGGTTGCGGGACGGGGGATTCTACGAGCATTACTTC
CDR3aa: CSARLRDGGFYEHYF

abundance: few
j_gene: TRBJ2-3
d_gene: TRBD2
v_gene: TRBV5-4
CDR3nt: TGTGTCAGCAGCTTGGAACTAGCGGGAGGTCGAGATACGCATTATTTT
CDR3aa: CVSSLELAGGRDTHYF

abundance: .
j_gene: TRBJ2-7
d_gene: .
v_gene: TRBV6-6
CDR3nt: TGTGCCAGCAGTTATGCAGAATCCTACGAGCAGTACTTC
CDR3aa: CASSYAESYEQYF

abundance: .
j_gene: TRBJ2-7
d_gene: .
v_gene: TRBV11-2
CDR3nt: TGTGCCAGCAGCTTAGGCCCAGGGGGGGACTACGAGCAGTACTTC
CDR3aa: CASSLGPGGDYEQYF

abundance: .
j_gene: TRBJ2-2
d_gene: .
v_gene: TRBV10-3
CDR3nt: TGTGCAATCAGGGATAGCGGAAACACCGGGGGGCTGTTTTTT
CDR3aa: CAIRDSGNTGGLFF

abundance: .
j_gene: TRBJ1-5
d_gene: .
v_gene: TRBV5-1
CDR3nt: TGCGCCAGCAGCCCTGGCGGGACGGACGGCAATCAGCCCCAGCATTTT
CDR3aa: CASSPGGTDGNQPQHF

abundance: medium-sized
j_gene: TRBJ1-2
d_gene: .
v_gene: TRBV20-1
CDR3nt: TGCAGTGCTAGTAATAGTGGCTACACCTTC
CDR3aa: CSASNSGYTF

abundance: .
j_gene: TRBJ2-5
d_gene: TRBD1
v_gene: TRBV5-5
CDR3nt: TGTGCCAGCAGCTTGACAGACAGGGGGCATAGAGAGACCCAGTACTTC
CDR3aa: CASSLTDRGHRETQYF

abundance: many
j_gene: TRBJ2-3
d_gene: TRBD2
v_gene: TRBV5-4
CDR3nt: TGTGCCAGCAGTCCCGGGAGGACAGATACGCAGTATTTT
CDR3aa: CASSPGRTDTQYF

abundance: few
j_gene: TRBJ2-1
d_gene: TRBD2
v_gene: TRBV9
CDR3nt: TGTGCCAGCAGTGGACTAGCAGGAGCCTACAATGAGCAGTTCTTC
CDR3aa: CASSGLAGAYNEQFF

abundance: .
j_gene: TRBJ2-3
d_gene: .
v_gene: TRBV28
CDR3nt: TGTGCCAGCAGTTTGCGCGGCCCAGATACGCAGTATTTT
CDR3aa: CASSLRGPDTQYF

abundance: .
j_gene: TRBJ2-5
d_gene: TRBD2
v_gene: TRBV2
CDR3nt: TGTGCCAGCAAGTCTAGCGGGAGCGAGTCGACCCAGTACTTC
CDR3aa: CASKSSGSESTQYF

abundance: medium-sized
j_gene: TRBJ1-6
d_gene: .
v_gene: TRBV9
CDR3nt: TGTGCCAGCAGCCCGACGTGGGGTAGAGGATCACCCCTCCACTTT
CDR3aa: CASSPTWGRGSPLHF

abundance: .
j_gene: TRBJ2-1
d_gene: .
v_gene: TRBV20-1
CDR3nt: TGCAGTGCTGACTGGGACAATGAGCAGTTCTTC
CDR3aa: CSADWDNEQFF